The clone carrying this T cell receptor (beta chain) was recorded a few times. The antigen remains unidentified. V lost 8 bases to trimming and J lost 9 bases; unmatched junction nucleotides: 6. The CDR3 contains 12 residues. Germline V gene lookup returns CDR1 MNHEY and CDR2 SVGAGI. The sample is drawn from a study of T cell responses to AZD1222 COVID-19 vaccine. Study-level points and caveats: Spike-specific TCR breadth and depth both grew after two AZD1222 doses.

Repertoires were generated with immunoSEQ multiplex PCR, while TCRdb's copy carries only in-frame clones and drops some. The top ten hold roughly 15% of the sample, which has approximately 100,000 clones, 70% to 90% seen once. The starting material was peripheral blood, obtained on day 0 of AZD1222 vaccination. The chain joins TRBV6-5 to TRBJ2-4; 8 bases line up with TRBD2. This clonotype was obtained from an adult in good health. The CDR3 bases are TGTGCCAGCCGGGGGGGCCCTAGCATTCAGTACTTC. Translation: CASRGGPSIQYF.